This TCR beta chain was sequenced in a study of beta chain features in type 1 diabetes. The study's findings and limits: Moderate but significant shortening of TCRB CDR3s was recorded in all four CD4+ subsets from Type 1 diabetes patients.

Reverse transcription of all isolated RNA meant that expressed TCRB transcripts were sequenced. Sequencing was performed with immunoSEQ multiplex PCR; in TCRdb, only in-frame clones are kept and a portion is missing. The sample has about 340,000 clones, approximately 13% seen once. On this clone itself: Its specificity is unknown.

The CDR3 covers 16 residues. V dropped 10 bases and J dropped 0; count of bases not matched to a gene: 7. The germline V gene has CDR1 SGHTA and CDR2 FQGNSA. Sequencing was performed on naive CD4+ T cells from blood. The sequence came from a woman aged 18-29 years with type 1 diabetes. J is TRBJ2-6 and V is TRBV7-2; 9 positions match TRBD2. CDR3 DNA sequence: TGTGCCACCAGACTAGCGGCCCACTCTGGGGCCAACGTCCTGACTTTC. Protein: CATRLAAHSGANVLTF.